This paragraph covers one TCR beta chain sequence. The data stem from a study of shared T cell receptors in the human thymus. Profiling relied on immunoSEQ multiplex PCR, and the TCRdb table lists in-frame clones only, not all of them. Of around 730,000 clones in the sample, roughly 85% were seen once. The sample was also reused in another study, on human thymus T cells. That work contributes: Related studies noted strongly shared thymic repertoires across unrelated people.

The sample taken for sequencing was thymocytes. This sequence was found in a girl in the first two years of life with a congenital heart defect.

In DNA form, the CDR3 reads TGTGCCAGCAGCTACCCCCCGGATTGGGCGACCGGGGATGGCTACACCTTC. Translation: CASSYPPDWATGDGYTF. The chain combines TRBV9 with TRBJ1-2; the D is unclear. V shed 4 bases and J shed 6 bases, with 25 bases lying between them. This CDR3 comprises 17 residues. CDR1 and CDR2 (germline): SGDLS, YYNGEE.